This TCR beta chain was obtained from a study of cytomegalovirus exposure and HLA in healthy donors. Although they were nominally healthy when sampled, donors likely had unrecorded immune exposures. On this clone itself: Its specificity is unknown.

CDR3 length equals 16 residues. Germline CDR1 is LGHNA and CDR2 is YNFKEQ. Trimming pared 0 bases from V and 6 bases from J, leaving 14 bases between. Primers included in the PCR were 60 Vbeta and 13 Jbeta primers. Repertoires were generated with immunoSEQ multiplex PCR, while TCRdb's copy carries only in-frame clones and drops some. The sample lists 25,000 to 40,000 clones, roughly 69% occurring once. Whole-study findings and limits: Available immune exposure information was restricted to CMV serostatus only. V- and J-gene trimming in TCR beta was tied to a missense DCLRE1C variant by an analysis performed later.

The TCR originated in a man in his forties or fifties in good health and CMV-seropositive. The rearrangement links TRBV4-2 to TRBJ2-2; D might be TRBD1 (6 bases). Sequencing input: PBMCs. CDR3 nucleotide sequence: TGTGCCAGCAGCCAAGATAACCAACAGGGTGCCGGGGAGCTGTTTTTT. This sequence encodes CASSQDNQQGAGELFF.